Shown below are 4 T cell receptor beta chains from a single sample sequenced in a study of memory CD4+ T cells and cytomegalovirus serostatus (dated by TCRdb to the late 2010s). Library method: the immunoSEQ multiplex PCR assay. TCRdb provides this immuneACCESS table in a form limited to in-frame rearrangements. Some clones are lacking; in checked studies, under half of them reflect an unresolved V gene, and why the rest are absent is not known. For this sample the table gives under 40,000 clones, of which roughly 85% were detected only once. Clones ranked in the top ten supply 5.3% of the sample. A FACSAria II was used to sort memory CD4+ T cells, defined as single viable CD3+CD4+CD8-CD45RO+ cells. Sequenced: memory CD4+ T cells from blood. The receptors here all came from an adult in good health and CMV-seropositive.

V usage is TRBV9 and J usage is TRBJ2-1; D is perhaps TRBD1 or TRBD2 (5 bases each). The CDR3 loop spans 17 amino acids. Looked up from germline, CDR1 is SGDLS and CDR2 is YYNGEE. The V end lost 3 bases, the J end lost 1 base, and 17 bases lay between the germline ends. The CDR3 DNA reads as TGTGCCAGCAGCGGTGGGACCCCTCGGGCATCCTACAATGAGCAGTTCTTC. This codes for CASSGGTPRASYNEQFF. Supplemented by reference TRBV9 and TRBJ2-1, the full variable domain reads DSGVTQTPKHLITATGQRVTLRCSPRSGDLSVYWYQQSLDQGLQFLIQYYNGEERAKGNILERFSAQQFPDLHSELNLSSLELGDSALYFCASSGGTPRASYNEQFFGPGTRLTVL.

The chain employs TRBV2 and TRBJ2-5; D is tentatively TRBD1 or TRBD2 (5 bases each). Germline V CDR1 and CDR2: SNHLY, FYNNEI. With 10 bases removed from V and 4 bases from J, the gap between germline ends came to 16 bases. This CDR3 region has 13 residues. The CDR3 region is CAIRLGGGETQYF. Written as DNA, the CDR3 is TGTGCCATCCGACTGGGTGGGGGAGAGACCCAGTACTTC.

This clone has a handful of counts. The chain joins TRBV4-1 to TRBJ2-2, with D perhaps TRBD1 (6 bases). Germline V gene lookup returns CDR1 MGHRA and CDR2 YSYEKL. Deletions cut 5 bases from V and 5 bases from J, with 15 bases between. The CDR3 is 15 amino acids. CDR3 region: CASSRGLRGTGELFF. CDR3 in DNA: TGCGCCAGCAGCAGAGGCTTAAGGGGGACCGGGGAGCTGTTTTTT.

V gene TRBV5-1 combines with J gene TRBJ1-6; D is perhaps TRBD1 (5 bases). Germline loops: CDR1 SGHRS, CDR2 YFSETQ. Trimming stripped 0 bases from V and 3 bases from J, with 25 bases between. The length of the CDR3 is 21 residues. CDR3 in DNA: TGCGCCAGCAGCTTGGGGAGCAGTGGCAGGGTGGATCCAAACTATAATTCACCCCTCCACTTT. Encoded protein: CASSLGSSGRVDPNYNSPLHF. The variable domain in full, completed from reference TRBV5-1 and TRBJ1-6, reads KAGVTQTPRYLIKTRGQQVTLSCSPISGHRSVSWYQQTPGQGLQFLFEYFSETQRNKGNFPGRFSGRQFSNSRSEMNVSTLELGDSALYLCASSLGSSGRVDPNYNSPLHFGNGTRLTVT.